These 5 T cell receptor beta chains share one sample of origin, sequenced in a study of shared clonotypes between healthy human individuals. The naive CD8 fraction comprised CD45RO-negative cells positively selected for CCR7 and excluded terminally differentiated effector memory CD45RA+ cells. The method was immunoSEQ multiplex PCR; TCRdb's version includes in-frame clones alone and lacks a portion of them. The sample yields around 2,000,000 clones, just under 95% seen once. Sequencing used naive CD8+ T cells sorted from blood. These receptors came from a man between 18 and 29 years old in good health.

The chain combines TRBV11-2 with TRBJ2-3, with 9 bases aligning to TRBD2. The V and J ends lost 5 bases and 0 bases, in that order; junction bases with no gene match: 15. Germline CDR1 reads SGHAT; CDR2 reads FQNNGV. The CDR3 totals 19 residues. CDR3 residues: CASSRPPGYTSGSTDTQYF. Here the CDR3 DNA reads TGTGCCAGCAGCCGTCCACCGGGTTACACTAGCGGGAGCACAGATACGCAGTATTTT.

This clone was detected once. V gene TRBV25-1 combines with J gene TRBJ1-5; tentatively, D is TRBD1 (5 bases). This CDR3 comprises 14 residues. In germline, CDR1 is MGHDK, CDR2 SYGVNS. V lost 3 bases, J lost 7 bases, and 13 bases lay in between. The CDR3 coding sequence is TGTGCCAGCAGTGATGGGGGGACCGGACAGCCCCAGCATTTT. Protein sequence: CASSDGGTGQPQHF. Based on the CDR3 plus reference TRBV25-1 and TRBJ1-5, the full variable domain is EADIYQTPRYLVIGTGKKITLECSQTMGHDKMYWYQQDPGMELHLIHYSYGVNSTEKGDLSSESTVSRIRTEHFPLTLESARPSHTSQYLCASSDGGTGQPQHFGDGTRLSIL.

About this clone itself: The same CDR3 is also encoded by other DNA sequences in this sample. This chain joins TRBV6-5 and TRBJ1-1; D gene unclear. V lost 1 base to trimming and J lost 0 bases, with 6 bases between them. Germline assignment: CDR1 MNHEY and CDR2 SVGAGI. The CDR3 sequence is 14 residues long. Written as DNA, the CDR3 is TGTGCCAGCAGTTACTTGGGGATGAACACTGAAGCTTTCTTT. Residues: CASSYLGMNTEAFF.

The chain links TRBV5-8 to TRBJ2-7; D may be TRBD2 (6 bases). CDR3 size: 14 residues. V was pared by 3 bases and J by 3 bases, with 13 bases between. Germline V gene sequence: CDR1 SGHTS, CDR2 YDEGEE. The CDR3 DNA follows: TGTGCCAGCAGCTGGCAGGGAGGCGGCTACGAGCAGTACTTC. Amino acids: CASSWQGGGYEQYF. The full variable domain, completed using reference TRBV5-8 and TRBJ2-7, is EAGVTQSPTHLIKTRGQQATLRCSPISGHTSVYWYQQALGLGLQFLLWYDEGEERNRGNFPPRFSGRQFPNYSSELNVNALELEDSALYLCASSWQGGGYEQYFGPGTRLTVT.

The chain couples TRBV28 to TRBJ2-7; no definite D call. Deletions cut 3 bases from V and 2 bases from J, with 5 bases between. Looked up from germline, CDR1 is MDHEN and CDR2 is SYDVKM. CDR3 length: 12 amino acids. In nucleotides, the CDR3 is TGTGCCAGCAGTTTTTACGCCTACGAGCAGTACTTC. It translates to CASSFYAYEQYF.